The rows below give T cell receptor beta chains drawn from one sample of a study of blood T cells in healthy people across ages. TCRdb reanalysed the 5' RACE reads using MiXCR and keeps one entry per CDR3 protein. The repertoire holds about 780,000 distinct CDR3 sequences, with around 68% as singletons. Sequencing was done on a sample of blood. These receptors all stem from a young man in good health. Both conserved end residues are part of each CDR3. D genes are given only for firm matches. Not all rows give a size; the values are once, few, many and, for expanded clones, a class.

size: NA; D: NA; V: TRBV12-3/TRBV12-4; J: TRBJ2-5; CDR3: CASSTHNWETQYF; DNA: TGTGCCAGCAGTACTCATAATTGGGAGACCCAGTACTTC
size: NA; D: NA; V: TRBV7-9; J: TRBJ1-6; CDR3: CASSSSGTSPLHF; DNA: TGTGCCAGCAGTAGCAGCGGGACTTCACCCCTCCACTTT
size: NA; D: NA; V: TRBV7-2; J: TRBJ2-7; CDR3: CASSLEDRDSNEQYF; DNA: TGTGCCAGCAGCTTAGAGGACAGAGATTCCAATGAGCAGTACTTC
size: NA; D: TRBD2; V: TRBV7-9; J: TRBJ2-1; CDR3: CASRPLAGDLDEQFF; DNA: TGTGCCAGCAGGCCCCTAGCGGGGGACTTGGATGAGCAGTTCTTC
size: few; D: NA; V: TRBV5-1; J: TRBJ2-7; CDR3: CASKVGGEQYF; DNA: TGCGCCAGCAAGGTGGGGGGCGAGCAGTACTTC
size: few; D: TRBD1; V: TRBV6-6; J: TRBJ2-7; CDR3: CASINTIRTGMYEQYF; DNA: TGTGCCAGCATCAATACAATACGGACAGGGATGTACGAGCAGTACTTC
size: few; D: NA; V: TRBV7-2; J: TRBJ2-1; CDR3: CASSRKTLESSYNEQFF; DNA: TGTGCCAGCAGCCGCAAAACTCTGGAGAGCTCCTACAATGAGCAGTTCTTC
size: NA; D: NA; V: TRBV20-1; J: TRBJ2-1; CDR3: CSASLGAAFLYNEQFF; DNA: TGCAGTGCTAGTCTGGGGGCCGCCTTCCTATACAATGAGCAGTTCTTC
size: NA; D: TRBD1; V: TRBV10-3; J: TRBJ2-7; CDR3: CAITPGQASSLYEQYF; DNA: TGTGCCATCACCCCGGGACAGGCTTCTTCGCTGTACGAGCAGTACTTC
size: NA; D: NA; V: TRBV29-1; J: TRBJ2-7; CDR3: CSVRPGSYEQYF; DNA: TGCAGCGTACGACCTGGCTCCTACGAGCAGTACTTC
size: few; D: NA; V: TRBV11-2; J: TRBJ2-7; CDR3: CASSRHPQPSYEQYF; DNA: TGTGCCAGCAGCCGTCACCCACAGCCTTCCTACGAGCAGTACTTC